This T cell receptor beta chain was sequenced in a study of Ad26.COV2.S vaccination and SARS-CoV-2 variants. Study summary: The authors gave Ad26.COV2.S intramuscularly, either once or twice 56 days apart.

Study-wide results and limits: Those who received the vaccine showed greater spike-specific TCR breadth than those given placebo.

Worth noting for this clone: No antigen is known for it.

The assay was immunoSEQ multiplex PCR, and TCRdb's table has in-frame clones only and misses some. Of some 390,000 clones listed, approximately 89% are singletons. Stated treatment: roughly 19 received Ad26.COV2.S at low or high dose, single or two shots; 5 received placebo; per-sample allocation not given. Samples analyzed were those drawn on day 63 after the first vaccine or placebo injection. Germline lookup yields CDR1 LGHDT and CDR2 YNNKEL (reference sequence). The CDR3 is 15 amino acids. Trimming removed 5 bases from V and 0 bases from J, with 14 bases in between. The V call is TRBV3-1 (or the pseudogene TRBV3-2), the J call TRBJ2-7; possibly TRBD1 or TRBD2 for D (5 bases each). The sample was peripheral blood, taken in a trial of Ad26.COV2.S vaccine versus placebo. The receptor comes from a person between 18 and 59 years old who received the Ad26.COV2.S COVID-19 vaccine or a placebo. CDR3 in amino acids: CASSYRGLISYEQYF. The CDR3 DNA reads as TGTGCCAGCAGCTATCGGGGCCTGATCTCCTACGAGCAGTACTTC.